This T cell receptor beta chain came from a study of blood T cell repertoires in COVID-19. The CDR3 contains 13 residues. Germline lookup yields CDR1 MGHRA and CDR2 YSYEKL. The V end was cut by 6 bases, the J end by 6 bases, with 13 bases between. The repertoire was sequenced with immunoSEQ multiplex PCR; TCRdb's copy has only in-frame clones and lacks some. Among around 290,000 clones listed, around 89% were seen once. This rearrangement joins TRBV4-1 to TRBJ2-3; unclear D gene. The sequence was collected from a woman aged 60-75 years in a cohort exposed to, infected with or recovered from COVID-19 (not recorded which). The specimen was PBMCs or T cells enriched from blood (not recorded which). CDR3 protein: CASSLKPSDTQYF. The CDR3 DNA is TGCGCCAGCAGTCTCAAGCCCTCGGATACGCAGTATTTT.